Listed below are T cell receptor beta chains from one sample, sequenced in a study of neoadjuvant anti-PD-1 for oral cavity cancer. Repertoires were generated with immunoSEQ multiplex PCR, while TCRdb's copy carries only in-frame clones and drops some. Counted here are roughly 15,000 clones, about 72% occurring once; the ten biggest clones make up over 2%. Sequences were derived from PBMCs, sampled before nivolumab (anti-PD-1) treatment. The receptors were sampled from a person between 35 and 79 years old with oral cavity squamous cell carcinoma. Both conserved end residues are part of each CDR3. Each record gives: D gene, J gene, clone size, CDR3 length, V gene, CDR3 protein, CDR3 DNA. A D gene is named only where the DNA matches it firmly. Size is omitted from some rows. Given values are once, few, many or a class for expanded clones.

>.|TRBJ1-4|.|14|TRBV2
CASSDGGSGEKLFF
TGTGCCAGCAGTGACGGAGGGTCGGGAGAAAAACTGTTTTTT
>.|TRBJ2-7|few|14|TRBV6-5
CASSYSHTRYEQYF
TGTGCCAGCAGTTACTCGCATACTCGGTACGAGCAGTACTTC
>TRBD2|TRBJ2-7|.|17|TRBV15
CATSREVSGGPFYEQYF
TGTGCCACCAGCAGAGAGGTTAGCGGGGGCCCCTTTTACGAGCAGTACTTC
>TRBD1|TRBJ1-1|few|12|TRBV6-1
CASQGDGAEAFF
TGTGCCAGCCAGGGGGACGGCGCTGAAGCTTTCTTT
>.|TRBJ2-7|.|11|TRBV10-3
CAISRGLEQYF
TGTGCCATCAGCCGTGGGCTCGAGCAGTACTTC
>.|TRBJ2-7|once|13|TRBV7-7
CASSPLGADEQYF
TGTGCTAGCAGCCCTCTGGGGGCTGACGAGCAGTACTTC
>.|TRBJ2-7|.|16|TRBV6-1
CASSDLGGESSYEQYF
TGTGCCAGCAGTGATCTAGGGGGGGAGAGCTCCTACGAGCAGTACTTC
>.|TRBJ2-1|.|12|TRBV10-1
CASSESRGEQFF
TGCGCCAGCAGTGAGTCGAGGGGGGAGCAGTTCTTC
>TRBD2|TRBJ2-7|.|12|TRBV30
CAWGTGGREQYF
TGTGCCTGGGGGACCGGGGGGAGAGAGCAGTACTTC
>TRBD1|TRBJ1-4|.|15|TRBV13
CASSQGQAINEKLFF
TGTGCCAGCAGCCAGGGACAGGCGATTAATGAAAAACTGTTTTTT
>.|TRBJ2-3|.|11|TRBV6-1
CASRGGDTQYF
TGTGCCAGCAGGGGAGGAGATACGCAGTATTTT
>TRBD2|TRBJ2-1|.|16|TRBV7-8
CASSLGLAGNGNEQFF
TGTGCCAGCAGCTTGGGACTAGCGGGAAACGGGAATGAGCAGTTCTTC
>.|TRBJ1-1|.|13|TRBV6-1
CASSGPGYTEAFF
TGTGCCAGCAGTGGTCCAGGGTACACTGAAGCTTTCTTT
>.|TRBJ2-6|.|15|TRBV5-6
CASSLGPSGANVLTF
TGTGCCAGCAGCTTGGGACCCTCCGGGGCCAACGTCCTGACTTTC
>TRBD1|TRBJ1-2|few|15|TRBV6-1
CASSGPTGTAYGYTF
TGTGCCAGCAGTGGCCCCACCGGGACAGCCTATGGCTACACCTTC
>TRBD2|TRBJ2-2|.|15|TRBV29-1
CSPDLVAGVERGAVF
TGCAGCCCCGACCTGGTAGCGGGAGTTGAGCGGGGAGCTGTTTTT
>.|TRBJ1-1|.|13|TRBV7-9
CASMEGGYTEAFF
TGTGCCAGCATGGAGGGGGGGTACACTGAAGCTTTCTTT
>.|TRBJ1-1|.|13|TRBV29-1
CSVVRTMNTEAFF
TGCAGCGTTGTGCGCACTATGAACACTGAAGCTTTCTTT
>TRBD1|TRBJ1-1|.|14|TRBV30
CAWTEQGRSTEAFF
TGTGCCTGGACTGAACAGGGGCGGTCCACTGAAGCTTTCTTT
>.|TRBJ1-2|once|15|TRBV6-5
CASSYAFWTPYGYTF
TGTGCCAGCAGTTACGCGTTTTGGACACCGTATGGCTACACCTTC
>.|TRBJ1-4|once|18|TRBV10-3
CAISESGQKLATNEKLFF
TGTGCCATCAGTGAGTCCGGACAGAAGCTTGCAACTAATGAAAAACTGTTTTTT
>.|TRBJ2-7|few|13|TRBV2
CATASGSFGEQYF
TGTGCCACCGCCTCCGGGTCCTTCGGCGAGCAGTACTTC
>.|TRBJ2-1|few|13|TRBV2
CASSVIEGNEQFF
TGTGCCAGCAGTGTGATAGAGGGCAATGAGCAGTTCTTC
>.|TRBJ2-2|.|15|TRBV5-1
CASSLGGLNTGELFF
TGCGCCAGCAGCTTGGGTGGACTTAACACCGGGGAGCTGTTTTTT
>.|TRBJ1-1|.|14|TRBV6-5
CASSREGRFTEAFF
TGTGCCAGCAGCCGGGAAGGGAGGTTCACTGAAGCTTTCTTT
>.|TRBJ1-2|few|14|TRBV6-1
CASSSGTDFSGYTF
TGTGCCAGCAGCTCCGGGACGGACTTCTCCGGCTACACCTTC
>.|TRBJ2-1|.|16|TRBV25-1
CASSDVVPSSYNEQFF
TGTGCCAGCAGTGACGTTGTCCCCAGCTCCTACAATGAGCAGTTCTTC
>.|TRBJ2-5|.|13|TRBV29-1
CSSTRDGRETQYF
TGCAGCTCAACCCGTGACGGGAGAGAGACCCAGTACTTC
>.|TRBJ2-3|.|13|TRBV6-6
CASSYSIPNTQYF
TGTGCCAGCAGTTACTCGATCCCTAATACGCAGTATTTT
>.|TRBJ1-4|medium-sized|15|TRBV5-4
CASSLRGRDNEKLFF
TGTGCCAGCAGCTTGCGTGGGCGGGATAATGAAAAACTGTTTTTT
>.|TRBJ2-1|few|16|TRBV9
CASSVGGGSSYNEQFF
TGTGCCAGCAGCGTAGGAGGGGGAAGCTCCTACAATGAGCAGTTCTTC
>.|TRBJ2-1|.|19|TRBV4-2
CASSQGTTGRVGPYNEQFF
TGTGCCAGCAGCCAAGGGACGACCGGGAGAGTTGGCCCATACAATGAGCAGTTCTTC
>TRBD1|TRBJ1-2|.|15|TRBV6-1
CASSAGTGQSWGYTF
TGTGCCAGCAGTGCCGGGACAGGCCAATCGTGGGGCTACACCTTC
>.|TRBJ1-4|few|15|TRBV6-1
CASTGSPATNEKLFF
TGTGCCAGTACGGGGAGTCCTGCAACTAATGAAAAACTGTTTTTT
>.|TRBJ1-2|.|15|TRBV9
CASSVGARVDYGYTF
TGTGCCAGCAGCGTTGGGGCGAGGGTCGACTATGGCTACACCTTC
>.|TRBJ2-7|.|13|TRBV19
CASSPPDRLWQYF
TGTGCCAGTAGTCCACCGGACCGGTTATGGCAGTACTTC
>TRBD1|TRBJ2-1|once|13|TRBV2
CASRGDRVNEQFF
TGTGCCAGCAGAGGAGACAGGGTCAATGAGCAGTTCTTC
>.|TRBJ1-1|.|15|TRBV6-5
CASSYGVTPNTEAFF
TGTGCCAGCAGTTACGGGGTTACCCCGAACACTGAAGCTTTCTTT
>.|TRBJ1-1|.|13|TRBV30
CAWSVTSGAEAFF
TGTGCCTGGAGTGTAACCAGCGGCGCTGAAGCTTTCTTT
>TRBD2|TRBJ2-2|.|15|TRBV5-1
CASRRREERSGELFF
TGCGCCAGCAGGAGACGGGAGGAGAGGTCCGGGGAGCTGTTTTTT
>.|TRBJ2-7|.|16|TRBV7-8
CASSPSLGADSYEQYF
TGTGCCAGCAGCCCCTCCCTGGGAGCGGACTCCTACGAGCAGTACTTC
>.|TRBJ2-3|once|14|TRBV11-2
CASSPTGFTDTQYF
TGTGCCAGCAGCCCTACAGGGTTCACAGATACGCAGTATTTT
>.|TRBJ1-3|.|14|TRBV5-1
CASSLWGSGNTIYF
TGCGCCAGCAGCTTGTGGGGCTCTGGAAACACCATATATTTT
>.|TRBJ1-1|.|12|TRBV2
CASSPQSTEAFF
TGTGCCAGCAGTCCACAAAGCACTGAAGCTTTCTTT
>TRBD2|TRBJ2-7|once|16|TRBV6-6
CASSHTTSGVVYEQYF
TGTGCCAGCAGTCACACGACTAGCGGGGTCGTTTACGAGCAGTACTTC
>.|TRBJ1-1|.|14|TRBV11-2
CASTLGPANTEAFF
TGTGCCAGCACCCTTGGACCCGCGAACACTGAAGCTTTCTTT
>TRBD1|TRBJ2-7|few|15|TRBV5-5
CASSLDRGLSYEQYF
TGTGCCAGCAGCTTGGACAGGGGGCTAAGCTACGAGCAGTACTTC
>TRBD1|TRBJ2-2|.|16|TRBV5-1
CASRPDRGGNTGELFF
TGCGCCAGCAGACCCGACAGGGGTGGGAACACCGGGGAGCTGTTTTTT
>.|TRBJ1-2|few|16|TRBV2
CASSEGSQRFNYGYTF
TGTGCCAGCAGTGAAGGTAGTCAGCGCTTTAACTATGGCTACACCTTC
>.|TRBJ2-7|.|16|TRBV5-4
CASSLGVQGTSYEQYF
TGTGCCAGCAGCTTGGGGGTTCAGGGGACCTCCTACGAGCAGTACTTC
>TRBD1|TRBJ1-1|once|12|TRBV29-1
CSVTGMNTEAFF
TGCAGCGTGACAGGGATGAACACTGAAGCTTTCTTT
>.|TRBJ2-5|.|14|TRBV5-6
CASSLGRLGETQYF
TGTGCCAGCAGCTTGGGACGTCTGGGGGAGACCCAGTACTTC
>.|TRBJ2-1|.|12|TRBV29-1
CSVEVGASRRFF
TGCAGCGTTGAAGTGGGGGCGTCCCGGAGGTTCTTC
>.|TRBJ2-5|.|14|TRBV6-1
CASSEEVRAETQYF
TGTGCCAGCAGTGAGGAGGTCAGGGCAGAGACCCAGTACTTC
>TRBD1|TRBJ1-3|.|14|TRBV29-1
CSVVDRGLGNTIYF
TGCAGCGTCGTCGACAGGGGGCTTGGAAACACCATATATTTT